This section outlines one T cell receptor beta chain sequence together with its context. Its target is unknown. CDR3 length: 15 amino acids. Germline CDR1 reads KGHSH; CDR2 reads LQKENI. V lost 2 bases and J 1 base, leaving 8 bases between the germline ends. A multiplex PCR was run with 60 Vbeta primers and 13 Jbeta primers. Sequencing used immunoSEQ multiplex PCR; TCRdb keeps in-frame clones, though not all of them. The repertoire has some 95,000 clones, approximately 77% of them found once; the top ten carry 4.5% to 6%. This sample stems from a study of cytomegalovirus exposure and HLA in healthy donors. Study results and caveats: In a later analysis, parvovirus B19, influenza, CMV and Epstein-Barr virus appeared linked to several top co-occurrence clusters. 150 to 200 TCR beta chains were listed as cytomegalovirus-associated. Later on, analysis showed that most CMV-associated TCR beta chains appeared to be HLA-restricted. According to a later analysis, donors in an Asian-associated ancestry cluster reportedly had fewer N-insertions than the approximately 670-donor mean.

Sequencing was carried out using PBMCs. V and J are TRBV18 and TRBJ1-4; D might be TRBD1 (5 bases). This receptor was identified in a woman in her forties in good health and CMV-seronegative. Written as DNA, the CDR3 is TGTGCCAGCTCACCAGAGACAGTAACTAATGAAAAACTGTTTTTT. As protein: CASSPETVTNEKLFF.